One sample yielded the 29 T cell receptor beta chains listed below, sequenced in a study of cytomegalovirus exposure and HLA in healthy donors. PCR employed 60 Vbeta and 13 Jbeta primers. Some clones are missing from TCRdb's copy, which holds only in-frame ones; the method was immunoSEQ multiplex PCR. The table includes 150,000 or so clones, almost 80% detected once. The specimen sequenced was PBMCs. These receptors were taken from a man aged 25 to 40 in good health and CMV-seronegative.

The J gene is TRBJ2-7, the V gene TRBV6-5, with 7 bases identical to TRBD1. Germline V gene data show CDR1 as MNHEY and CDR2 as SVGAGI. The ends lost 0 bases at V and 7 bases at J; junction bases unmatched: 12. The CDR3 consists of 16 residues. As DNA, the CDR3 is TGTGCCAGCAGTTACTCGGACAGGCCTACGATACGGGAGCAGTACTTC. Amino acid sequence: CASSYSDRPTIREQYF.

The genes are TRBV16 and TRBJ2-3; TRBD2 might be the D (5 bases). Looked up from germline, CDR1 is KGHSY and CDR2 is FQNENV. The CDR3 extends over 14 amino acids. V was shortened by 4 bases and J by 2 bases, with 10 bases between the two germline ends. This CDR3 is CASSRFGNTDTQYF. As DNA, the CDR3 is TGTGCCAGCAGCCGATTCGGGAACACAGATACGCAGTATTTT.

CDR3 DNA: TGCGCCAGCAGCCAAGAGGGCCTAGCGGGGGAGGGAGATACGCAGTATTTT. This gives the protein CASSQEGLAGEGDTQYF. The chain combines TRBV4-3 with TRBJ2-3; 10 bases agree with TRBD2. This CDR3 has 17 residues. Germline lookup yields CDR1 LGHNA and CDR2 YSLEER. The ends lost 0 bases at V and 5 bases at J; junction bases unmatched: 8.

This clone was counted a few times. The chain uses TRBV5-1 and TRBJ1-6, with D maybe TRBD1 (5 bases). The V end lost 6 bases, the J end lost 7 bases, and 17 bases lay between the germline ends. Looked up from germline, CDR1 is SGHRS and CDR2 is YFSETQ. The CDR3 spans 15 residues. Here the CDR3 DNA reads TGCGCCAGCAATAGAGGCGACAGAGGCAATTCACCCCTCCACTTT. As protein: CASNRGDRGNSPLHF. Full variable domain (remainder filled in from reference TRBV5-1 and TRBJ1-6): KAGVTQTPRYLIKTRGQQVTLSCSPISGHRSVSWYQQTPGQGLQFLFEYFSETQRNKGNFPGRFSGRQFSNSRSEMNVSTLELGDSALYLCASNRGDRGNSPLHFGNGTRLTVT.

J is TRBJ2-7 and V is TRBV28, with D perhaps matching TRBD2 (5 bases). Trimming pared 9 bases from V and 1 base from J, leaving 13 bases between. The CDR3 loop spans 13 amino acids. Germline values: CDR1 MDHEN, CDR2 SYDVKM. CDR3: CASGPGISYEQYF. The CDR3 DNA sequence: TGTGCCAGTGGGCCGGGAATTTCCTACGAGCAGTACTTC.

This clone was observed a single time. The rearrangement uses TRBV5-6 and TRBJ2-2; possible D gene TRBD2, 5 bases. Germline V gives CDR1 SGHDT, CDR2 YYEEEE. Trimming stripped 2 bases from V and 0 bases from J, with 11 bases between. The CDR3 contains 16 residues. CDR3 amino acids: CASSLRPRANTGELFF. The CDR3, as DNA: TGTGCCAGCAGCTTAAGGCCGCGGGCGAACACCGGGGAGCTGTTTTTT.

The CDR3 sequence: CASSSSGGASFGELFF. The CDR3 DNA reads TGTGCCAGCAGCTCTAGCGGGGGGGCCTCTTTCGGGGAGCTGTTTTTT. The chain has TRBV9 and TRBJ2-2; TRBD2 matches at 12 bases. Germline V gene lookup returns CDR1 SGDLS and CDR2 YYNGEE. The length of the CDR3 is 16 residues. The ends lost 4 bases at V and 7 bases at J; junction bases unmatched: 8.

The V gene is TRBV7-2, the J gene TRBJ1-4; no definite D call. Germline CDR1 and CDR2: SGHTA and FQGNSA. This CDR3 contains 15 residues. V dropped 2 bases and J dropped 0 bases, with 7 bases sitting between them. CDR3 loop: CASSLYSTTNEKLFF. The CDR3 DNA sequence: TGTGCCAGCAGCTTATACAGTACAACTAATGAAAAACTGTTTTTT.

Of note for this clone: Other DNA sequences in the sample encode the same CDR3. The chain couples TRBV30 to TRBJ2-7, with TRBD2 matching over 10 bases. Germline trimming cut 4 bases from V and 2 bases from J; bases unmatched to any gene: 8. The germline CDR1 and CDR2 sequences are GTSNPN and SVGIG (reference sequence). This CDR3 has 15 amino acids. The CDR3 nucleotides read TGTGCCTGGAAAAAACGGACTAGCGGAACCTACGAGCAGTACTTC. Its protein product is CAWKKRTSGTYEQYF.

The gene calls are TRBV15 and TRBJ1-3; tentative D call: TRBD1 (5 bases). V gave up 0 bases and J gave up 3 bases, with 15 bases separating them. The CDR3 contains 17 residues. Germline CDR1 and CDR2: LNHNV and YYDKDF (reference sequence). CDR3 in amino acids: CATSRDDGRVYGNTIYF. In DNA, the CDR3 is TGTGCCACCAGCAGAGATGACGGCAGGGTTTATGGAAACACCATATATTTT.

The V gene is TRBV11-3, the J gene TRBJ2-5; D is possibly TRBD1 (6 bases). The J call may be incorrect, as the DNA end agrees better with TRBJ2-7. Germline-derived CDR1 and CDR2 are SGHNT and YENEEA. This CDR3 spans 15 amino acids. In nucleotides, the CDR3 is TGTGCCAGCAGCTTAGGGGGGCTTGACAGCTACGAGCAGTACTTC. Residues: CASSLGGLDSYEQYF.

The chain combines TRBV4-1 with TRBJ1-4; TRBD1 aligns across 9 bases. The germline V gene encodes CDR1 MGHRA and CDR2 YSYEKL. The CDR3 is 16 amino acids. V trimming: 0 bases; J trimming: 8 bases; junction bases outside the gene matches: 7. This chain's CDR3 is CASSQDPGQGREKLFF. CDR3 DNA: TGCGCCAGCAGCCAAGATCCGGGACAGGGTCGAGAAAAACTGTTTTTT.

This clone was counted between two and nine times. The CDR3, as DNA: TGTGCCAGCAGTTTATCGGGGGGTCGCAATCAGCCCCAGCATTTT. This gives the protein CASSLSGGRNQPQHF. The chain is built from TRBV27 and TRBJ1-5, with D tentatively TRBD1 (5 bases). Germline CDR1 is MNHEY and CDR2 is SMNVEV (reference sequence). There are 15 residues in the CDR3. Trimming cost V 0 bases and J 2 bases, with 8 bases left between them.

V and J are TRBV25-1 and TRBJ1-6; D not certain. Germline-derived CDR1 and CDR2 are MGHDK and SYGVNS. V dropped 10 bases and J dropped 8 bases, with 18 bases sitting between them. This CDR3 spans 14 amino acids. CDR3 sequence: CATSASRYDSPLHF. DNA for the CDR3: TGTGCCACCTCCGCATCGAGATACGATTCACCCCTCCACTTT. The variable domain in full, with the rest retrieved from reference TRBV25-1 and TRBJ1-6, is EADIYQTPRYLVIGTGKKITLECSQTMGHDKMYWYQQDPGMELHLIHYSYGVNSTEKGDLSSESTVSRIRTEHFPLTLESARPSHTSQYLCATSASRYDSPLHFGNGTRLTVT.

The rearrangement joins TRBV19 to TRBJ1-5; D is unresolved. V was pared by 8 bases and J by 7 bases, with 12 bases between. This CDR3 contains 12 residues. Germline-derived CDR1 and CDR2 are LNHDA and SQIVND (reference sequence). The DNA for the CDR3 is TGTGCCAGTCGGGGAGATCGGCAGCCCCAGCATTTT. Amino acids: CASRGDRQPQHF.

In this sample, this clone turned up a few times. The rearrangement joins TRBV4-3 to TRBJ2-2; 7 nucleotides align to TRBD1. There are 15 residues in the CDR3. The V and J ends lost 4 bases and 7 bases, in that order; junction bases with no gene match: 9. Germline CDR1 LGHNA, CDR2 YSLEER. This CDR3 reads CASSRQTTGSGELFF. The CDR3 DNA sequence: TGCGCCAGCAGCCGACAAACGACAGGGAGCGGGGAGCTGTTTTTT.

In this sample, this clone turned up a few times. This chain joins TRBV6-6 and TRBJ1-5, with D maybe TRBD1 (5 bases). The ends were cut back, 2 bases at V and 1 base at J, with 9 bases in the middle. Germline CDR1 and CDR2: MNHNY and SVGAGI (reference sequence). The CDR3 totals 15 residues. The CDR3: CASSYTGTSNQPQHF. Here the CDR3 DNA reads TGTGCCAGCAGTTACACAGGCACGAGCAATCAGCCCCAGCATTTT.

The V call is TRBV2, the J call TRBJ2-2; 10 nucleotides align to TRBD1. V dropped 2 bases and J dropped 8; count of bases not matched to a gene: 5. CDR1 and CDR2 (germline): SNHLY, FYNNEI. The CDR3 length is 15 residues. The CDR3 loop reads CASSERQGATGELFF. In DNA, the CDR3 is TGTGCCAGCAGTGAACGACAGGGGGCCACTGGGGAGCTGTTTTTT.

V and J are TRBV6-1 and TRBJ1-1; 10 bases are shared with TRBD1. The CDR3 sequence is 15 residues long. V lost 1 base and J lost 4; bases outside the gene matches: 3. CDR1 and CDR2 from the germline V gene are MNHNS and SASEGT. CDR3 nucleotides: TGTGCCAGCAGTGAAGGACAGGGGGCGCGCACTGAAGCTTTCTTT. Protein product: CASSEGQGARTEAFF.

This clone has a handful of counts. This chain uses TRBV19 with TRBJ2-3; 9 bases are a match to TRBD1. Germline assignment: CDR1 LNHDA and CDR2 SQIVND (reference sequence). The CDR3 covers 15 residues. Unmatched junction bases numbered 7, after V lost 3 bases and J lost 6 bases. This chain's CDR3 is CASSMRDRDRDTQYF. Written as DNA, the CDR3 is TGTGCCAGTAGTATGAGGGACAGGGACAGGGATACGCAGTATTTT. The full variable domain, with the rest looked up from reference TRBV19 and TRBJ2-3, is DGGITQSPKYLFRKEGQNVTLSCEQNLNHDAMYWYRQDPGQGLRLIYYSQIVNDFQKGDIAEGYSVSREKKESFPLTVTSAQKNPTAFYLCASSMRDRDRDTQYFGPGTRLTVL.

V is TRBV10-2 and J is TRBJ1-1, with D perhaps TRBD1 (6 bases). V was shortened by 10 bases and J by 4 bases, with 13 bases between the two germline ends. The V gene's germline CDR1 is WSHSY and CDR2 SAAADI. The CDR3 length is 12 residues. The CDR3 DNA reads TGCGCCATCAAGGGGGGGGGCACTGAAGCTTTCTTT. This gives the protein CAIKGGGTEAFF.

The chain links TRBV5-1 to TRBJ1-1; 9 positions agree with TRBD1. J was trimmed by 0 bases and V by 0 bases; bases with no gene match: 3. Germline V gene lookup returns CDR1 SGHRS and CDR2 YFSETQ. This CDR3 is 16 amino acids long. The chain's CDR3 is CASSLAGQGMNTEAFF. CDR3 in DNA: TGCGCCAGCAGCTTGGCGGGACAGGGAATGAACACTGAAGCTTTCTTT.

The genes are TRBV23-1 and TRBJ2-7; TRBD1 matches 11 bases. TRBV23-1 is classed as an ORF, of uncertain function. V lost 9 bases, J lost 5 bases, and 9 bases stayed unmatched. The CDR3 covers 14 residues. CDR3 nucleotide sequence: TGCGCCAGGGACAGGGGGCCAAGTAGCGACGAGCAGTACTTC. Its protein is CARDRGPSSDEQYF.

This clone was observed a few times. The chain employs TRBV27 and TRBJ2-2, with a weak D call TRBD1 (6 bases). Germline lookup yields CDR1 MNHEY and CDR2 SMNVEV (reference sequence). The CDR3 consists of 13 residues. V lost 7 bases and J lost 7, with 13 bases in between. The CDR3 sequence is CASKSRGGGELFF. CDR3 DNA sequence: TGTGCCAGCAAATCCAGAGGGGGCGGGGAGCTGTTTTTT.

This chain connects TRBV15 to TRBJ1-2; TRBD1 matches 9 bases. Germline loops: CDR1 LNHNV, CDR2 YYDKDF (reference sequence). There are 14 residues in the CDR3. V was pared by 5 bases and J by 3 bases, with 4 bases of the junction left unmatched. The CDR3 DNA reads TGTGCCACCAGCGGGGACAGGGATCACTATGGCTACACCTTC. This gives the protein CATSGDRDHYGYTF.

The rearrangement uses TRBV19 and TRBJ2-1; TRBD2 matches at 8 bases. V shed 3 bases, J shed 7 bases, and the junction held 2 bases outside the gene matches. This CDR3 region has 13 residues. The germline V gene has CDR1 LNHDA and CDR2 SQIVND (reference sequence). CDR3 bases: TGTGCCAGTAGTATTGTAGCGGGAAATGAGCAGTTCTTC. This codes for CASSIVAGNEQFF.

The V and J genes are TRBV4-3 and TRBJ2-3; the match to TRBD1 covers 8 bases. Trimming removed 4 bases from V and 6 bases from J; junction bases left unmatched: 6. From germline, CDR1 is LGHNA and CDR2 YSLEER. The CDR3 is 14 amino acids. CDR3 protein: CASSPGQGWDTQYF. In DNA, the CDR3 is TGCGCCAGCAGCCCCGGACAGGGTTGGGATACGCAGTATTTT.

The chain uses TRBV7-9 and TRBJ2-7; 10 bases are shared with TRBD2. Germline assignment: CDR1 SEHNR and CDR2 FQNEAQ (reference sequence). There are 15 residues in the CDR3. V gave up 7 bases and J gave up 3 bases; unmatched junction bases: 9. The CDR3 sequence is CASIPAGGPNYEQYF. The CDR3 DNA reads as TGTGCCAGCATCCCAGCGGGAGGGCCTAACTACGAGCAGTACTTC.

The chain couples TRBV27 to TRBJ1-1; maybe TRBD1 (6 bases). Looked up from germline, CDR1 is MNHEY and CDR2 is SMNVEV (reference sequence). V was clipped by 5 bases and J by 5 bases, with 12 bases between them. The CDR3 has 13 amino acids. The CDR3 protein is CASSGGAGTEAFF. In DNA, the CDR3 is TGTGCCAGCAGTGGGGGGGCAGGTACTGAAGCTTTCTTT.